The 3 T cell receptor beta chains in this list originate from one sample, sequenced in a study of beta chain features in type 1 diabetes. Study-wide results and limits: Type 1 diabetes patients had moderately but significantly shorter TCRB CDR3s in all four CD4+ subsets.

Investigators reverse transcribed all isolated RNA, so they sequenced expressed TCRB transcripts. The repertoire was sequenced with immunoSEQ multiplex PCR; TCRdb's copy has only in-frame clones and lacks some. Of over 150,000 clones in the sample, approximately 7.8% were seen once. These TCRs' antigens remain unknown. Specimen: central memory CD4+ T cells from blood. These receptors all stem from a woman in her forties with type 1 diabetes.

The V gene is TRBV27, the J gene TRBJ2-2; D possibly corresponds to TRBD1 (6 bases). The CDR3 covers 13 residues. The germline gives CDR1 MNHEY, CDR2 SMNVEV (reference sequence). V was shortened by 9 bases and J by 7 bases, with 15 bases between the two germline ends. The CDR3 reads CASRTGLVGELFF. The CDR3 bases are TGTGCCAGTCGTACAGGGTTGGTCGGGGAGCTGTTTTTT.

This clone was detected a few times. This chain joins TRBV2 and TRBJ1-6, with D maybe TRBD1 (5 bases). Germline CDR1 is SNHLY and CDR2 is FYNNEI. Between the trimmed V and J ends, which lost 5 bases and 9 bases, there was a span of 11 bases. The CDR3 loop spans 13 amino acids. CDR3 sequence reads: CASSLREFSPLHF. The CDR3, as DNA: TGTGCCAGCAGTCTCAGGGAATTTTCACCCCTCCACTTT.

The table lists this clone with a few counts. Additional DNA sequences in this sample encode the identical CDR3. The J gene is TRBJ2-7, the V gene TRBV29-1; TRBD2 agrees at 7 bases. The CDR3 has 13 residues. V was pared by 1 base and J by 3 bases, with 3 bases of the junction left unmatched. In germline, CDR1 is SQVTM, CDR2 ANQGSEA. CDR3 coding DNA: TGCAGCGTTGAAGCCGGGGAGGGCTACGAGCAGTACTTC. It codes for CSVEAGEGYEQYF.